A selection of T cell receptor beta chains follows, all from one sample in a study of cytomegalovirus exposure and HLA in healthy donors. This table comes from immunoSEQ multiplex PCR, and its TCRdb copy is limited to in-frame clones, with some not included. Of about 170,000 clones listed, around 96% were seen once; the top ten hold approximately 0.97%. The material sequenced was PBMCs. The receptors derive from a woman between 18 and 30 years old in good health and CMV-seronegative. Each CDR3 is given with its conserved first and last residue. A D gene is named only where the DNA matches it firmly. Expanded clones get a size class; other rows say once, few or many, or leave the size out.

CDR3 | DNA | V | D | size | J
CASSVQPSTRDRGLLLTDTQYF | TGTGCCAGCAGCGTCCAACCCTCTACCCGGGACAGGGGACTCCTCCTCACAGATACGCAGTATTTT | TRBV9 | TRBD1 | once | TRBJ2-3
CASSSNRVETQYF | TGTGCTAGCAGCTCCAACAGGGTGGAGACCCAGTACTTC | TRBV7-7 | . | . | TRBJ2-5
CASSQDRGMQETQYF | TGCGCCAGCAGCCAAGATCGAGGGATGCAAGAGACCCAGTACTTC | TRBV4-1 | . | . | TRBJ2-5
CATSSYSQGGRSPLHF | TGTGCCACCAGCAGCTACTCCCAGGGTGGCCGTTCACCCCTCCACTTT | TRBV15 | . | . | TRBJ1-6
CARRKTEVYGYTF | TGTGCCAGGAGAAAGACAGAAGTCTATGGCTACACCTTC | TRBV5-6 | . | . | TRBJ1-2
CASSYRQGQPQHF | TGTGCCAGCAGTTACAGGCAGGGGCAGCCCCAGCATTTT | TRBV27 | . | . | TRBJ1-5
CASSKNGGGMGNQPQHF | TGTGCCAGCAGCAAAAACGGTGGGGGGATGGGCAATCAGCCCCAGCATTTT | TRBV7-8 | . | . | TRBJ1-5
CASSPPPVSGSPLHF | TGTGCCAGCTCACCACCCCCGGTTTCGGGTTCACCCCTCCACTTT | TRBV18 | . | . | TRBJ1-6
CASSLALQALGETQYF | TGCGCCAGCAGCCTTGCGCTACAGGCGCTCGGCGAGACCCAGTACTTC | TRBV5-1 | . | . | TRBJ2-5
CASSPQGEPYEQYF | TGTGCCAGCAGCCCCCAGGGGGAACCCTACGAGCAGTACTTC | TRBV9 | TRBD1 | . | TRBJ2-7
CASSRTGAGSPLHF | TGTGCCAGCAGTCGGACAGGGGCAGGCTCACCCCTCCACTTT | TRBV6-5 | TRBD1 | . | TRBJ1-6
CASSLVSGSSYEQYF | TGTGCCAGCAGCTTAGTGAGTGGGAGCTCCTACGAGCAGTACTTC | TRBV7-2 | . | . | TRBJ2-7
CASSPQGQGRPYEQYF | TGTGCCAGCAGCCCACAGGGACAGGGGCGCCCTTACGAGCAGTACTTC | TRBV9 | TRBD1 | . | TRBJ2-7
CASSYSQGSNSPLHF | TGTGCCAGCAGTTACTCCCAGGGGAGTAATTCACCCCTCCACTTT | TRBV6-5 | . | . | TRBJ1-6
CASSQTRQGNYGYTF | TGCGCCAGCAGCCAGACAAGGCAGGGCAACTATGGCTACACCTTC | TRBV4-3 | . | few | TRBJ1-2
CAISAGLTRSETQYF | TGTGCCATCAGTGCGGGACTAACTCGAAGCGAGACCCAGTACTTC | TRBV10-3 | TRBD2 | . | TRBJ2-5
CASSQDLSVDTQYF | TGCGCCAGCAGCCAAGATCTCAGTGTGGATACGCAGTATTTT | TRBV4-1 | . | . | TRBJ2-3
CSGRSTGDNEQFF | TGCAGCGGGCGATCGACAGGGGACAATGAGCAGTTCTTC | TRBV29-1 | TRBD1 | . | TRBJ2-1
CASSPRGYEQYF | TGTGCCAGCAGCCCCCGGGGTTACGAGCAGTACTTC | TRBV7-9 | . | . | TRBJ2-7
CASSGPRQGLTEAFF | TGTGCCAGCAGTGGGCCCCGACAGGGTCTCACTGAAGCTTTCTTT | TRBV2 | TRBD1 | . | TRBJ1-1
CASSPAATNEKLFF | TGTGCCAGCTCACCGGCAGCAACTAATGAAAAACTGTTTTTT | TRBV18 | . | . | TRBJ1-4
CASSFRQGPSYYGYTF | TGTGCCAGCAGCTTTCGGCAGGGGCCATCGTATTATGGCTACACCTTC | TRBV7-2 | . | . | TRBJ1-2
CAWSVQGADGYTF | TGTGCCTGGAGTGTACAGGGGGCCGATGGCTACACCTTC | TRBV30 | TRBD1 | . | TRBJ1-2
CASSPFGRTGQAYEQYF | TGTGCCAGCAGCCCCTTTGGGCGGACAGGTCAAGCCTACGAGCAGTACTTC | TRBV11-2 | TRBD1 | . | TRBJ2-7
CASSQVRQSLYGYTF | TGTGCCAGCAGCCAAGTACGACAGTCCCTCTATGGCTACACCTTC | TRBV14 | . | . | TRBJ1-2
CASSFMTSGGKLPYEQYF | TGTGCCAGCAGCTTCATGACTAGCGGGGGAAAGCTACCCTACGAGCAGTACTTC | TRBV11-2 | TRBD2 | . | TRBJ2-7
CASSQSQGWDYGYTF | TGCGCCAGCAGCCAATCCCAGGGATGGGACTATGGCTACACCTTC | TRBV4-3 | . | . | TRBJ1-2
CASSLGLNTGELFF | TGTGCCAGCAGTCTGGGACTTAACACCGGGGAGCTGTTTTTT | TRBV6-5 | . | . | TRBJ2-2
CASSSEPGQGKPQHF | TGCGCCAGCAGCTCTGAACCGGGACAGGGAAAGCCCCAGCATTTT | TRBV5-1 | TRBD1 | . | TRBJ1-5
CASSLRLAIYNEQFF | TGTGCCAGCAGCTTAAGGCTAGCGATCTACAATGAGCAGTTCTTC | TRBV5-6 | . | . | TRBJ2-1
CATSRDGKGQAYNSPLHF | TGTGCCACCAGCAGAGATGGAAAAGGACAGGCATATAATTCACCCCTCCACTTT | TRBV15 | TRBD1 | . | TRBJ1-6
CASSTPGQGAADEQFF | TGTGCCAGTAGTACACCGGGACAGGGGGCCGCCGATGAGCAGTTCTTC | TRBV19 | TRBD1 | . | TRBJ2-1
CASSYSIEGDYGYTF | TGTGCCAGCAGTTACTCGATCGAGGGGGACTATGGCTACACCTTC | TRBV6-6 | . | . | TRBJ1-2
CASSTNRNSPLHF | TGTGCCAGCAGCACGAACAGGAATTCACCCCTCCACTTT | TRBV7-3 | . | . | TRBJ1-6
CASRGGAEETQYF | TGTGCCAGCAGAGGGGGGGCGGAAGAGACCCAGTACTTC | TRBV9 | . | . | TRBJ2-5
CASSWTPVGGYTF | TGCGCCAGCAGCTGGACACCGGTGGGTGGCTACACCTTC | TRBV5-1 | . | . | TRBJ1-2
CASSPPGQGNEKLFF | TGTGCCAGCAGCCCACCGGGACAGGGGAATGAAAAACTGTTTTTT | TRBV9 | TRBD1 | . | TRBJ1-4
CASSNPPGVFYNSPLHF | TGTGCCAGTAGTAATCCTCCGGGGGTTTTCTATAATTCACCCCTCCACTTT | TRBV19 | . | . | TRBJ1-6
CASSIDAGESSPLHF | TGTGCCAGTAGTATAGATGCAGGGGAGAGCTCACCCCTCCACTTT | TRBV19 | . | . | TRBJ1-6
CASIRTGWDYNEQFF | TGTGCCAGCATCCGGACAGGGTGGGACTACAATGAGCAGTTCTTC | TRBV21-1 | . | . | TRBJ2-1
CASSQGGRVWGNYGYTF | TGTGCCAGCAGCCAAGGGGGGAGGGTATGGGGAAACTATGGCTACACCTTC | TRBV13 | . | . | TRBJ1-2
CASSVGTGSTNEKLFF | TGTGCCAGCAGTGTCGGGACAGGGTCAACTAATGAAAAACTGTTTTTT | TRBV6-1 | TRBD1 | . | TRBJ1-4
CASSSQGGGYTF | TGTGCCAGCAGCTCACAAGGGGGTGGCTACACCTTC | TRBV7-9 | . | . | TRBJ1-2
CASSLGQGADNEQFF | TGCGCCAGCAGCCTAGGGCAGGGGGCCGACAATGAGCAGTTCTTC | TRBV4-1 | TRBD1 | . | TRBJ2-1
CASSQTTGIGSPLHF | TGTGCCAGCAGTCAAACAACAGGGATCGGTTCACCCCTCCACTTT | TRBV27 | . | . | TRBJ1-6
CASSYRGATEAFF | TGTGCCAGCAGTTACCGGGGGGCCACTGAAGCTTTCTTT | TRBV6-5 | . | . | TRBJ1-1
CASSPGQPYGYTF | TGTGCCAGCAGCCCGGGACAGCCCTATGGCTACACCTTC | TRBV7-6 | TRBD1 | . | TRBJ1-2
CASTRTSGADEQFF | TGTGCCAGCACCCGGACTAGCGGGGCAGACGAGCAGTTCTTC | TRBV2 | TRBD2 | . | TRBJ2-1
CASSVGDKGYGYTF | TGTGCCAGCAGCGTAGGGGACAAGGGGTATGGCTACACCTTC | TRBV9 | . | . | TRBJ1-2
CASSASGLTDTQYF | TGTGCCAGCTCAGCTAGCGGCCTCACAGATACGCAGTATTTT | TRBV18 | TRBD2 | once | TRBJ2-3
CATSSSPGQGSPLHF | TGTGCCACCAGCAGCTCTCCGGGACAGGGTTCACCCCTCCACTTT | TRBV15 | TRBD1 | . | TRBJ1-6
CASSSPSSGGYNEQFF | TGTGCCAGCAGTTCCCCTTCTAGCGGGGGTTACAATGAGCAGTTCTTC | TRBV6-5 | TRBD2 | . | TRBJ2-1
CASSLSHPGDTQYF | TGTGCCAGCAGTTTATCGCACCCGGGGGATACGCAGTATTTT | TRBV27 | . | . | TRBJ2-3